This is a list of T cell receptor beta chains from one sample in a study of T cell repertoires in cytomegalovirus infection. MiXCR, run by TCRdb on the reads, gives a single entry per CDR3 protein. Seen here are 630,000 or so distinct CDR3 sequences, about 24% observed once, and the top ten hold 8%. Sequencing was done on a sample of CD8+ T cells from PBMCs. All receptors derive from a human donor in good health (CMV status not recorded). Some clones in this sample may be carry-over from other donors' samples. The CDR3 runs from the conserved cysteine through the conserved F or W. D genes are given only for firm matches. The size entry is marked missing in some rows and otherwise reads once, few, many or a size class.

d_call,v_call,clone_size,j_call,cdr3_aa,cdr3_nt
TRBD1,TRBV4-1,NA,TRBJ1-2,CASSQPRDRDHGYTF,TGCGCCAGCAGCCAACCCCGGGACAGGGACCATGGCTACACCTTC
NA,TRBV29-1,few,TRBJ2-1,CSVEGGLRTGYEQFF,TGCAGCGTTGAAGGGGGACTAAGAACAGGGTATGAGCAGTTCTTC
TRBD2,TRBV6-2/TRBV6-3,many,TRBJ2-5,CASSPSGGLGETQYF,TGTGCCAGCAGCCCTAGCGGGGGGCTAGGGGAGACCCAGTACTTC
NA,TRBV20-1,NA,TRBJ1-1,CSARERDGGMNTEAFF,TGCAGTGCTAGAGAGAGGGATGGGGGAATGAACACTGAAGCTTTCTTT
TRBD1,TRBV7-6,many,TRBJ2-1,CASSATGGAYNEQFF,TGTGCCAGCAGCGCCACAGGGGGCGCTTACAATGAGCAGTTCTTC
NA,TRBV7-8,many,TRBJ2-3,CASSLVAVTDTQYF,TGTGCCAGCAGCTTAGTGGCAGTCACAGATACGCAGTATTTT
TRBD1,TRBV12-3/TRBV12-4,few,TRBJ1-1,CASSPQDRLNTEAFF,TGTGCCAGCAGTCCCCAGGACAGGCTGAACACTGAAGCTTTCTTT
NA,TRBV6-6,once,TRBJ1-1,CASSYDAFSMNTEAFF,TGTGCCAGCAGTTACGACGCTTTCTCGATGAACACTGAAGCTTTCTTT
TRBD1,TRBV7-9,NA,TRBJ1-1,CASSFRTGDVGTEAFF,TGTGCCAGCAGCTTTCGGACAGGGGATGTTGGCACTGAAGCTTTCTTT
NA,TRBV29-1,few,TRBJ1-2,CSVGTAGPYGYTF,TGCAGCGTTGGGACAGCAGGCCCCTATGGCTACACCTTC
NA,TRBV9,NA,TRBJ1-5,CASSGWDGDNQPQHF,TGTGCCAGCAGCGGCTGGGACGGCGACAATCAGCCCCAGCATTTT
NA,TRBV12-5,many,TRBJ2-5,CASGLDPGEGGETQYF,TGTGCTAGTGGTTTGGACCCGGGGGAAGGAGGAGAGACCCAGTACTTC
TRBD2,TRBV28,NA,TRBJ2-1,CAGSWRGAGNEQFF,TGTGCCGGCAGTTGGCGGGGGGCGGGAAATGAGCAGTTCTTC
NA,TRBV27,NA,TRBJ2-1,CASSLYVGGRNEQFF,TGTGCCAGCAGTTTATATGTGGGGGGGCGCAATGAGCAGTTCTTC
NA,TRBV6-2/TRBV6-3,few,TRBJ1-1,CASSYDGQLYTEAFF,TGTGCCAGCAGTTATGACGGTCAGTTATACACTGAAGCTTTCTTT
NA,TRBV15,NA,TRBJ2-1,CATSRDIGLRGANEQFF,TGTGCCACCAGCAGAGACATAGGTCTCCGAGGAGCCAATGAGCAGTTCTTC
NA,TRBV6-6,NA,TRBJ2-3,CASGSAYTDTQYF,TGTGCCAGCGGGTCCGCATACACAGATACGCAGTATTTT
NA,TRBV4-1,NA,TRBJ2-5,CASSRIVGGQLLETQYF,TGCGCCAGCAGCCGGATCGTAGGGGGGCAGCTCTTGGAGACCCAGTACTTC
TRBD1,TRBV7-9,few,TRBJ2-3,CARGPMSPDRVTDTQYF,TGTGCCAGAGGCCCCATGTCCCCGGACAGGGTAACAGATACGCAGTATTTT
NA,TRBV20-1,NA,TRBJ1-2,CSARDWTENYGYTF,TGCAGTGCTAGAGATTGGACGGAGAATTATGGCTACACCTTC
TRBD1,TRBV15,NA,TRBJ2-1,CATSRITGGAGNEQFF,TGTGCCACCAGCAGGATTACAGGGGGCGCCGGCAATGAGCAGTTCTTC
NA,TRBV7-8,NA,TRBJ2-5,CASSFRPIGPVEETQYF,TGTGCCAGCAGCTTTAGGCCCATCGGACCAGTGGAAGAGACCCAGTACTTC
NA,TRBV7-2,many,TRBJ1-6,CASSLFDSPDSPLHF,TGTGCCAGCAGCTTATTCGACAGCCCTGATTCACCCCTCCACTTT
NA,TRBV7-9,many,TRBJ2-1,CASSFDPREQFF,TGTGCCAGCAGCTTCGACCCCCGGGAGCAGTTCTTC
NA,TRBV27,few,TRBJ1-2,CASSPTQARGYTF,TGTGCCAGCAGTCCGACCCAAGCGCGGGGCTACACCTTC
NA,TRBV12-3/TRBV12-4,many,TRBJ2-7,CASSTGRSYEQYF,TGTGCCAGCAGCACCGGACGCTCCTACGAGCAGTACTTC
NA,TRBV27,many,TRBJ1-5,CASSSATQPQHF,TGTGCCAGCAGTTCGGCTACTCAGCCCCAGCATTTT
NA,TRBV5-1,few,TRBJ2-1,CASSLLERGRKNNEQFF,TGCGCCAGCAGCTTGTTAGAAAGGGGCCGAAAGAACAATGAGCAGTTCTTC
NA,TRBV10-2,few,TRBJ1-2,CASSERAGDLYGYTF,TGCGCCAGCAGTGAGAGGGCAGGGGACTTATATGGCTACACCTTC
NA,TRBV2,few,TRBJ2-1,CASIPQLTNQQFF,TGTGCCAGCATCCCCCAGTTAACCAATCAGCAGTTCTTC
TRBD1,TRBV27,few,TRBJ1-1,CASSLYAGGNTEAFF,TGTGCCAGCAGTTTATATGCAGGGGGAAACACTGAAGCTTTCTTT
TRBD1,TRBV7-9,many,TRBJ2-1,CASSLVSGGSLHNEQFF,TGTGCCAGCAGCTTAGTGTCAGGGGGCAGTCTCCACAATGAGCAGTTCTTC
TRBD1,TRBV24-1,few,TRBJ2-1,CATRTGGYNEQFF,TGTGCCACCAGGACAGGGGGCTACAATGAGCAGTTCTTC
NA,TRBV10-3,many,TRBJ1-3,CAIGESGNTIYF,TGTGCCATCGGGGAATCTGGAAACACCATATATTTT
NA,TRBV6-5,many,TRBJ1-5,CASSPRQNSNQPQHF,TGTGCCAGCAGTCCTCGACAGAATAGCAATCAGCCCCAGCATTTT
TRBD1,TRBV20-1,NA,TRBJ1-2,CSASPHPRTGLGGYTF,TGCAGTGCTAGCCCACACCCCCGGACAGGGCTGGGTGGCTACACCTTC
TRBD2,TRBV7-2,many,TRBJ2-3,CASRASGGSMDTQYF,TGTGCCAGCAGGGCTAGCGGGGGGTCCATGGATACGCAGTATTTT
NA,TRBV28,NA,TRBJ2-2,CASKNAGELFF,TGTGCCAGCAAGAACGCCGGGGAGCTGTTTTTT
NA,TRBV7-6,NA,TRBJ2-3,CASSLAGTVIYF,TGTGCCAGCAGCTTAGCGGGCACAGTAATTTATTTT
TRBD1,TRBV7-6,once,TRBJ2-3,CASRGTDTQDF,TGTGCCAGCAGAGGGACAGATACGCAGGATTTT
TRBD2,TRBV6-1,few,TRBJ2-1,CASSLLVGSGGSKFF,TGTGCCAGCAGCCTTTTGGTGGGTAGCGGGGGTTCTAAGTTCTTC
NA,TRBV12-3/TRBV12-4,few,TRBJ1-2,CASSFGSEPNYGYTF,TGTGCCAGCAGTTTCGGCAGCGAGCCTAACTATGGCTACACCTTC
NA,TRBV7-9,many,TRBJ1-1,CASSPSGGKEVRTEAFF,TGTGCCAGCAGCCCAAGTGGGGGGAAAGAGGTGAGAACTGAAGCTTTCTTT
NA,TRBV4-3,once,TRBJ2-1,CASSQDLTGTSYNEQFF,TGCGCCAGCAGCCAAGATCTAACAGGAACCTCCTACAATGAGCAGTTCTTC
TRBD1,TRBV6-2/TRBV6-3,NA,TRBJ1-2,CASSYNRGRLDTF,TGTGCCAGCAGTTACAACAGGGGGCGTCTGGACACCTTC
NA,TRBV9,NA,TRBJ2-5,CVSSPPQAEETQYF,TGTGTCAGCAGCCCCCCCCAGGCGGAAGAGACCCAGTACTTC
NA,TRBV7-2,many,TRBJ2-3,CASSNGGTDTQYF,TGTGCCAGCAGCAACGGGGGCACAGATACGCAGTATTTT
TRBD2,TRBV6-5,few,TRBJ2-2,CASEALAGNTGELFF,TGTGCCTCCGAGGCGCTAGCGGGTAACACCGGGGAGCTGTTTTTT
NA,TRBV6-6,few,TRBJ2-1,CASSYSQVPNEQFF,TGTGCCAGCAGTTACTCACAGGTTCCGAATGAGCAGTTCTTC
NA,TRBV20-1,NA,TRBJ1-2,CSAPEGDTGSYGYTF,TGCAGTGCTCCCGAGGGGGACACCGGGAGCTATGGCTACACCTTC
TRBD2,TRBV13,NA,TRBJ2-1,CASSLGLAGAKNEQFF,TGTGCCAGCAGCTTAGGCCTAGCGGGGGCGAAGAATGAGCAGTTCTTC
TRBD1,TRBV29-1,NA,TRBJ2-5,CSVQGLGETQYF,TGCAGCGTACAGGGGCTTGGCGAGACCCAGTACTTC
NA,TRBV7-9,few,TRBJ2-1,CASSSTFEPRGFPLGEQFF,TGTGCCAGCAGTTCGACTTTCGAGCCTAGGGGATTCCCTCTAGGTGAGCAGTTCTTC
NA,TRBV12-3/TRBV12-4,many,TRBJ1-1,CASRITGMDTEAFF,TGTGCCAGCAGGATTACAGGGATGGACACTGAAGCTTTCTTT
NA,TRBV27,few,TRBJ1-1,CASMEGAHEAFF,TGTGCCAGCATGGAGGGTGCGCATGAAGCTTTCTTT